This T cell receptor beta chain was sequenced during a study of blood T cell repertoires in COVID-19. Germline CDR1 SGHTA, CDR2 FQGTGA. Losses at the gene ends were 0 bases for V and 7 bases for J; bases not matched to a gene: 4. The CDR3 is 16 amino acids. The assay was immunoSEQ multiplex PCR, and TCRdb's table has in-frame clones only and misses some. In the table there are just over 650,000 clones, 85% to 90% of which are singletons. This receptor was obtained from a woman younger than 35 with acute or convalescent COVID-19. This chain connects TRBV7-3 to TRBJ1-6, with 9 bases aligning to TRBD1. Sequenced: peripheral blood. The DNA for the CDR3 is TGTGCCAGCAGCTTAACCGGGACAGGGCTCAATTCACCCCTCCACTTT. The encoded protein is CASSLTGTGLNSPLHF. Together with reference TRBV7-3 and TRBJ1-6, the CDR3 gives the full variable domain: GAGVSQTPSNKVTEKGKYVELRCDPISGHTALYWYRQSLGQGPEFLIYFQGTGAADDSGLPNDRFFAVRPEGSVSTLKIQRTERGDSAVYLCASSLTGTGLNSPLHFGNGTRLTVT.